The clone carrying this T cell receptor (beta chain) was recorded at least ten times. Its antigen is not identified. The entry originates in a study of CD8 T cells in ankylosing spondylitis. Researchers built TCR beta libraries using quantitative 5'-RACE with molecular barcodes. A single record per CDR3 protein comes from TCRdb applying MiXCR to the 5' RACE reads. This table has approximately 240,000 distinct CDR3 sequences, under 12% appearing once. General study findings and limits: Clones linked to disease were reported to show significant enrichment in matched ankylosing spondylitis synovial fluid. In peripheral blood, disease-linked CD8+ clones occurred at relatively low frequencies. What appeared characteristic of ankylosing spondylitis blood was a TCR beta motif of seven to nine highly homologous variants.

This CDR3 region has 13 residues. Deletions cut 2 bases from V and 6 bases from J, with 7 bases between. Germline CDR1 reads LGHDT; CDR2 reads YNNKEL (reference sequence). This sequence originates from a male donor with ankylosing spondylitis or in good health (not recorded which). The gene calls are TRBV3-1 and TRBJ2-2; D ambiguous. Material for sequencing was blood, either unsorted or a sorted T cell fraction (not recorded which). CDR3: CASSQFRPGELFF. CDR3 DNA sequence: TGTGCCAGCAGCCAATTCCGCCCCGGGGAGCTGTTTTTT.